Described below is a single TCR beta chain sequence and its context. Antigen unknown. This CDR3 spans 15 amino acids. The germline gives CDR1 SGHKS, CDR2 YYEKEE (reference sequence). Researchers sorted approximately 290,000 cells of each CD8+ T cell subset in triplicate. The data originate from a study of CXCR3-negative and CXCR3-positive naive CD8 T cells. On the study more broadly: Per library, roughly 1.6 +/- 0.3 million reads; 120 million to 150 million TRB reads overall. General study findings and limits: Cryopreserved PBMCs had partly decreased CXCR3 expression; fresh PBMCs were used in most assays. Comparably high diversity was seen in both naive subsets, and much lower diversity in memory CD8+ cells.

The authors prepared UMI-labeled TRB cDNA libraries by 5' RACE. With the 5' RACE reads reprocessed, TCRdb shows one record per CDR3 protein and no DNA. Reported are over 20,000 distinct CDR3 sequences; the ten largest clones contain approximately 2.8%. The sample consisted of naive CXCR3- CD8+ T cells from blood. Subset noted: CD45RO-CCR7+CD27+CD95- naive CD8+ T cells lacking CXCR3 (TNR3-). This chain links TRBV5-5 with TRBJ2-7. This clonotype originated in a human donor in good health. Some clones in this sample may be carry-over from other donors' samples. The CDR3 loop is CASSWTQASDYEQYF.